The sequence of this T cell receptor (beta chain) was determined in a study of cytomegalovirus exposure and HLA in healthy donors. There are 15 residues in the CDR3. Trimming removed 3 bases from V and 0 bases from J; junction bases left unmatched: 5. The V gene's germline CDR1 is MNHEY and CDR2 SVGAGI. With 60 Vbeta and 13 Jbeta primers, the PCR was carried out. Libraries were prepared by immunoSEQ multiplex PCR; TCRdb keeps only in-frame clonotypes and omits some of them. The sample carries 100,000 to 150,000 clones, about 72% recorded once. The source material was PBMCs. This receptor was obtained from a man aged 45 to 65 in good health and CMV-seropositive. The V and J genes are TRBV6-5 and TRBJ2-7; TRBD2 agrees at 7 bases. CDR3 nucleotides: TGTGCCAGCAGTTATAGGGCGGGAGCCTCCTACGAGCAGTACTTC. Residues: CASSYRAGASYEQYF.